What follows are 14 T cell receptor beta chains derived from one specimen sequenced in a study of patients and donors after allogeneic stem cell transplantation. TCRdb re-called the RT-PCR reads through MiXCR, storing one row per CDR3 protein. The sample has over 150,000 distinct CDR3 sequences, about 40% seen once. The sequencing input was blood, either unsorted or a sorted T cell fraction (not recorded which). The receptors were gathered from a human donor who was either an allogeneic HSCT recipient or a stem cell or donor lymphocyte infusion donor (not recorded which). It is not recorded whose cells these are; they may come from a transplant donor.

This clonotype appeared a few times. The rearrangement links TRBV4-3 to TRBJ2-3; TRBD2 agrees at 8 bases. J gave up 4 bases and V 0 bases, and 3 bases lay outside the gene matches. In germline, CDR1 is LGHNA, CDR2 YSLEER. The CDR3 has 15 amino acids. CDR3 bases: TGCGCCAGCAGCCAAGACACGGGAGGGGCAGATACGCAGTATTTT. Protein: CASSQDTGGADTQYF.

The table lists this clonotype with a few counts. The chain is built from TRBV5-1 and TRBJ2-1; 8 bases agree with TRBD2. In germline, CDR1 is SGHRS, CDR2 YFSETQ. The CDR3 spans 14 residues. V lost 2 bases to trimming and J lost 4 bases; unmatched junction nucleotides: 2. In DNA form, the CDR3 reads TGCGCCAGCAGCTTTCCGGGAGGGTACAATGAGCAGTTCTTC. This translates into CASSFPGGYNEQFF.

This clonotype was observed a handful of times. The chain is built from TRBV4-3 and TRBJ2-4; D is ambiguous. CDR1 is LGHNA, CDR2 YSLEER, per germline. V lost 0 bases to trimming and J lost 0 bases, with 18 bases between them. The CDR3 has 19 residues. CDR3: CASSQDPFPVPIAKNIQYF. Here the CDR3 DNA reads TGCGCCAGCAGCCAAGATCCCTTTCCGGTCCCCATAGCCAAAAACATTCAGTACTTC.

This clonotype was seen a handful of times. Here the CDR3 reads CASSQADLAGYEQYF. The DNA for the CDR3 is TGCGCCAGCAGCCAAGCAGATCTAGCGGGCTACGAGCAGTACTTC. This chain joins TRBV4-1 and TRBJ2-7; 8 bases map to TRBD2. The germline V gene encodes CDR1 MGHRA and CDR2 YSYEKL. The length of the CDR3 is 15 residues. The ends lost 1 base at V and 3 bases at J; junction bases unmatched: 5.

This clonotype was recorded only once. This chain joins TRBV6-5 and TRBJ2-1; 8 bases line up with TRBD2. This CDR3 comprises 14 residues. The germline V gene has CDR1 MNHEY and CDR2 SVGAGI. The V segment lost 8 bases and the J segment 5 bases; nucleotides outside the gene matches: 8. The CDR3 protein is CASYAGGTHNEQFF. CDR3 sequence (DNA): TGTGCCAGCTATGCGGGAGGCACCCACAATGAGCAGTTCTTC.

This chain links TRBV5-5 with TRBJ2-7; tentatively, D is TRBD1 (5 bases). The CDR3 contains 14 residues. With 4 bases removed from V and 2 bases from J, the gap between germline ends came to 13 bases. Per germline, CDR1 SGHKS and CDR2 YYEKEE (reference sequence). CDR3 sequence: CASSLSPGTYEQYF. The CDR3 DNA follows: TGTGCCAGCAGCCTGTCCCCAGGGACCTACGAGCAGTACTTC.

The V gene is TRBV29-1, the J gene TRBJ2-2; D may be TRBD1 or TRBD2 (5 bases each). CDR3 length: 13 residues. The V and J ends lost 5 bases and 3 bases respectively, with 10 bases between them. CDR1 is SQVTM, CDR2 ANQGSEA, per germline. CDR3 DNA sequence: TGCAGCGTTATGGGACCCTACACCGGGGAGCTGTTTTTT. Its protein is CSVMGPYTGELFF.

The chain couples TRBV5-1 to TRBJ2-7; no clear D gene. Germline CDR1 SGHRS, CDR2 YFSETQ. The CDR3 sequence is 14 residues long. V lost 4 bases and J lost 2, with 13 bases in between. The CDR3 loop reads CASSSFYTPYEQYF. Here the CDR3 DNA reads TGCGCCAGCAGCAGCTTCTACACCCCCTACGAGCAGTACTTC.

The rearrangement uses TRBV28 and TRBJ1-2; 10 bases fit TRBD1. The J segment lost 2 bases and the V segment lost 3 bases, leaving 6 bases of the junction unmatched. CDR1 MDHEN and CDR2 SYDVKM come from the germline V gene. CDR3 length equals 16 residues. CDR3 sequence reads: CASSFGTGDQNYGYTF. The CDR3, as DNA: TGTGCCAGCAGTTTCGGGACAGGGGACCAAAACTATGGCTACACCTTC.

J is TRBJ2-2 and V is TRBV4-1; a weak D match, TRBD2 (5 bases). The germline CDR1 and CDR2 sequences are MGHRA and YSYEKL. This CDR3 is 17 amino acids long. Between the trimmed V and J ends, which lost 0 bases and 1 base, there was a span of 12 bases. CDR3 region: CASSQEPRRENTGELFF. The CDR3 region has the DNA TGCGCCAGCAGCCAAGAGCCACGCCGGGAGAACACCGGGGAGCTGTTTTTT.

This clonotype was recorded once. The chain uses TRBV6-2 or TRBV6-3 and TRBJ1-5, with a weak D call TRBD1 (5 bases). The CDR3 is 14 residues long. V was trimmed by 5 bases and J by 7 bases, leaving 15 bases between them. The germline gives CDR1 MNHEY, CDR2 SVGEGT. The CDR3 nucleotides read TGTGCCAGCAGTCCGACGGGTCCAGGGCAGCCCCAGCATTTT. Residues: CASSPTGPGQPQHF.

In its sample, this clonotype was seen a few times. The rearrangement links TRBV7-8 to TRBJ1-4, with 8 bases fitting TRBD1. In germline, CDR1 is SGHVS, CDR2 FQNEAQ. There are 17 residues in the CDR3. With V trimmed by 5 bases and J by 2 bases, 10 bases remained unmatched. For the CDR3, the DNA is TGTGCCAGCAGCATCACCGGGACAGGTGTCACTAATGAAAAACTGTTTTTT. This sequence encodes CASSITGTGVTNEKLFF.

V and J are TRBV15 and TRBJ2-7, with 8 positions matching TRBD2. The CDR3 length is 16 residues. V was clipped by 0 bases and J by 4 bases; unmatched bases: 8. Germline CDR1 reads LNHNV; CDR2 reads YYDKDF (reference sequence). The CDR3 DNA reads TGTGCCACCAGCAGAGATTACGGAGCGGGAGTGTACGAGCAGTACTTC. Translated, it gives CATSRDYGAGVYEQYF.

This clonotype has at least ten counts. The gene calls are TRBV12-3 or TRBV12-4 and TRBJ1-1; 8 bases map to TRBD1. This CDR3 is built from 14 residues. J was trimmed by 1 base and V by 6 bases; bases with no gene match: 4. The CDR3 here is CASRRGTGNTEAFF. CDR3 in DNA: TGTGCCAGCAGACGAGGGACAGGGAACACTGAAGCTTTCTTT.